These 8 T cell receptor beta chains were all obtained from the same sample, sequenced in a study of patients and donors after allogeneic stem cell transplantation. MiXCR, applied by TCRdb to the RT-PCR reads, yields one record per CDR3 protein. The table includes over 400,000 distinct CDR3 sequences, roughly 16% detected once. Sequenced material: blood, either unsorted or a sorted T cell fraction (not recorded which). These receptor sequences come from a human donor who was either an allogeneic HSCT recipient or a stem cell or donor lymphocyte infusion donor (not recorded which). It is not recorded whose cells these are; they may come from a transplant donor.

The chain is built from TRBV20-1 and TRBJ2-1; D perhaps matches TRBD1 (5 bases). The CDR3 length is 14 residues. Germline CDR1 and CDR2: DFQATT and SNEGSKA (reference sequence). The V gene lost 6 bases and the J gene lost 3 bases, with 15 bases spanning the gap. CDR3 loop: CSADSDRDYNEQFF. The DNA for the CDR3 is TGCAGTGCCGATTCAGACAGAGACTACAATGAGCAGTTCTTC.

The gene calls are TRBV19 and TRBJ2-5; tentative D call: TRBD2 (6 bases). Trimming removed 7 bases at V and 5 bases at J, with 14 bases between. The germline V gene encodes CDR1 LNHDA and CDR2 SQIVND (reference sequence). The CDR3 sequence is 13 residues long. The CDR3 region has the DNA TGTGCCAGTACGGCGGGAAAGGGTGAGACCCAGTACTTC. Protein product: CASTAGKGETQYF. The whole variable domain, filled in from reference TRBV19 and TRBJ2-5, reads DGGITQSPKYLFRKEGQNVTLSCEQNLNHDAMYWYRQDPGQGLRLIYYSQIVNDFQKGDIAEGYSVSREKKESFPLTVTSAQKNPTAFYLCASTAGKGETQYFGPGTRLLVL.

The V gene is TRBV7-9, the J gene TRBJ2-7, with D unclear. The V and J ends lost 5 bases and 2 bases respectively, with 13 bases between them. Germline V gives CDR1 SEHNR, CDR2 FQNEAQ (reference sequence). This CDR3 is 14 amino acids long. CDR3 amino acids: CASSRTYGTYEQYF. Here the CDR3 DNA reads TGTGCCAGCAGCCGGACGTATGGAACCTACGAGCAGTACTTC.

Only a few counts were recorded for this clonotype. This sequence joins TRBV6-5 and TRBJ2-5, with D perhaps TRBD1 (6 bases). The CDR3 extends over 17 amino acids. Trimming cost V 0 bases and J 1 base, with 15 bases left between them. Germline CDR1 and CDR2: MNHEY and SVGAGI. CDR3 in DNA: TGTGCCAGCAGTTACTCAGGACAGATTATCGTCCAAGAGACCCAGTACTTC. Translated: CASSYSGQIIVQETQYF.

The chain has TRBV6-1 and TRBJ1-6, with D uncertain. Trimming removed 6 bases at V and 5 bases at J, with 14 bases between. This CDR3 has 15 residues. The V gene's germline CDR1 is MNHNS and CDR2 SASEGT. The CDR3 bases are TGTGCCAGCAGGCCGGGGATACCCAATAATTCACCCCTCCACTTT. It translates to CASRPGIPNNSPLHF.

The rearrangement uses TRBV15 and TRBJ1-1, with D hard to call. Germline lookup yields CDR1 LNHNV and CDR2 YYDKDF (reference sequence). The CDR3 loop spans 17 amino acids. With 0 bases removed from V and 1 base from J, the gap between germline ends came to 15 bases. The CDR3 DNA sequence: TGTGCCACCAGCAGAGATTTCTGGCCGGAACCGAACACTGAAGCTTTCTTT. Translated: CATSRDFWPEPNTEAFF.

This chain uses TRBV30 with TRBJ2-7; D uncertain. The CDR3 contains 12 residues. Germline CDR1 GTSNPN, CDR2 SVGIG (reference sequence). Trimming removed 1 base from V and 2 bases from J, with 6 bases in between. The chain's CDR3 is CAWSESTYEQYF. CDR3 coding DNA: TGTGCCTGGAGTGAGAGTACCTACGAGCAGTACTTC.

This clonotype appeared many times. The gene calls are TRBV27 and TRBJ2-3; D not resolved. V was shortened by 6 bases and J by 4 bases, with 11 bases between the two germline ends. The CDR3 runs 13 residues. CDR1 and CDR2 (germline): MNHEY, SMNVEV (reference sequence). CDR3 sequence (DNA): TGTGCCAGCAGGATTGGGCACTCAGATACGCAGTATTTT. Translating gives CASRIGHSDTQYF.